A single sample gave rise to the 22 T cell receptor beta chains below, sequenced in a study of blood T cell repertoires in COVID-19. This table comes from immunoSEQ multiplex PCR, and its TCRdb copy is limited to in-frame clones, with some not included. The sample carries more than 150,000 clones, over 75% recorded once. The sequenced sample consisted of peripheral blood. These receptors all come from a woman aged 70-85 years with acute or convalescent COVID-19.

The CDR3 loop reads CAISDRGRGDGIRGYTF. For the CDR3, the DNA is TGTGCCATCTCCGACAGGGGGCGCGGGGATGGGATTCGTGGCTACACCTTC. The chain uses TRBV10-3 and TRBJ1-2, with 10 bases identical to TRBD1. CDR1 is ENHRY and CDR2 is SYGVKD in the germline V gene. V trimming: 8 bases; J trimming: 7 bases; junction bases outside the gene matches: 19. This CDR3 is built from 17 residues.

This chain uses TRBV29-1 with TRBJ2-5; tentatively, D is TRBD2 (5 bases). This CDR3 contains 11 residues. The germline gives CDR1 SQVTM, CDR2 ANQGSEA. Trimming took 2 bases from V and 5 from J, leaving 6 bases between them. CDR3 protein: CSVEPGETQYF. CDR3 nucleotides: TGCAGCGTTGAACCGGGGGAGACCCAGTACTTC.

The chain uses TRBV5-1 and TRBJ2-3; maybe TRBD1 (5 bases). The CDR3 spans 14 residues. Germline V gene sequence: CDR1 SGHRS, CDR2 YFSETQ. V lost 0 bases to trimming and J lost 1 base, with 6 bases between them. The CDR3 DNA is TGCGCCAGCAGCTTGGAACAGGGCACAGATACGCAGTATTTT. Translation: CASSLEQGTDTQYF.

This chain uses TRBV11-3 with TRBJ2-1; tentatively, D is TRBD2 (5 bases). V was trimmed by 2 bases and J by 9 bases, leaving 11 bases between them. Germline CDR1 is SGHNT and CDR2 is YENEEA. CDR3 length: 13 residues. Written as DNA, the CDR3 is TGTGCCAGCAGCTTACTAGAGGGTGGTGAGCAGTTCTTC. This translates into CASSLLEGGEQFF.

V and J are TRBV5-4 and TRBJ2-2; TRBD1 matches at 9 bases. The CDR3 contains 15 residues. CDR1 is SGHNT, CDR2 YYREEE, per germline (reference sequence). V shed 0 bases and J 6 bases; nucleotides not matched to a gene: 3. The CDR3 loop reads CASSLDRGPAGELFF. The CDR3 DNA sequence: TGTGCCAGCAGCTTGGACAGGGGGCCGGCCGGGGAGCTGTTTTTT.

The rearrangement joins TRBV19 to TRBJ1-2, with unresolved D. V gave up 5 bases and J gave up 2 bases, with 9 bases separating them. CDR3 length: 13 amino acids. Germline V CDR1 and CDR2: LNHDA, SQIVND (reference sequence). The CDR3 loop reads CASSPGNNYGYTF. Here the CDR3 DNA reads TGTGCCAGTAGTCCCGGGAACAACTATGGCTACACCTTC.

Turning to this clone: At the DNA level, this CDR3 is encoded by other sequences in the same sample as well. This chain links TRBV19 with TRBJ2-2; D is perhaps TRBD2 (5 bases). The CDR3 covers 18 residues. V lost 0 bases and J 4 bases, leaving 18 bases between the germline ends. The germline gives CDR1 LNHDA, CDR2 SQIVND (reference sequence). CDR3 DNA: TGTGCCAGTAGTATAGATCAACTACCGGGGTCGTTCACCGGGGAGCTGTTTTTT. This gives the protein CASSIDQLPGSFTGELFF.

This rearrangement joins TRBV7-2 to TRBJ2-1, with 8 bases identical to TRBD2. Germline V CDR1 and CDR2: SGHTA, FQGNSA. This CDR3 is built from 17 residues. Trimming removed 4 bases from V and 0 bases from J; junction bases left unmatched: 8. The CDR3: CASSSAPLADSYNEQFF. The CDR3 DNA follows: TGTGCCAGCAGCTCAGCCCCACTAGCGGACTCCTACAATGAGCAGTTCTTC. Drawing the rest from reference TRBV7-2 and TRBJ2-1, the complete variable domain is GAGVSQSPSNKVTEKGKDVELRCDPISGHTALYWYRQSLGQGLEFLIYFQGNSAPDKSGLPSDRFSAERTGGSVSTLTIQRTQQEDSAVYLCASSSAPLADSYNEQFFGPGTRLTVL.

On this clone: The sample contains more than one DNA sequence encoding this CDR3. This sequence joins TRBV5-1 and TRBJ2-2; the D is unclear. The CDR3 contains 13 residues. V lost 4 bases and J lost 1, with 5 bases in between. CDR1 is SGHRS, CDR2 YFSETQ, per germline. CDR3 bases: TGCGCCAGCAGCCCGGGGAACACCGGGGAGCTGTTTTTT. Translation: CASSPGNTGELFF. The full variable domain, rest sourced from reference TRBV5-1 and TRBJ2-2, is KAGVTQTPRYLIKTRGQQVTLSCSPISGHRSVSWYQQTPGQGLQFLFEYFSETQRNKGNFPGRFSGRQFSNSRSEMNVSTLELGDSALYLCASSPGNTGELFFGEGSRLTVL.

V usage is TRBV4-1 and J usage is TRBJ2-2, with 8 bases identical to TRBD2. Germline V gene lookup returns CDR1 MGHRA and CDR2 YSYEKL. There are 17 residues in the CDR3. Trimming cost V 1 base and J 6 bases; bases outside gene matches: 10. The CDR3 DNA is TGCGCCAGCAGCCAAGTTCCCCAGAGCGGGAGCGCCGGGGAGCTGTTTTTT. As protein: CASSQVPQSGSAGELFF.

This clone was picked up a small number of times. V usage is TRBV2 and J usage is TRBJ2-3; 8 bases match TRBD2. Germline V gene lookup returns CDR1 SNHLY and CDR2 FYNNEI. V gave up 6 bases and J gave up 3 bases; unmatched junction bases: 8. CDR3 size: 15 residues. CDR3 in amino acids: CASRALAGLTDTQYF. CDR3 coding DNA: TGTGCCAGCAGAGCTTTAGCGGGACTAACAGATACGCAGTATTTT.

The chain joins TRBV19 to TRBJ2-2; D perhaps matches TRBD2 (6 bases). Germline V lookup: CDR1 LNHDA, CDR2 SQIVND (reference sequence). Trimming removed 3 bases from V and 2 bases from J, with 10 bases in between. CDR3 size: 15 residues. The CDR3 spells CASSMGTSNTGELFF. CDR3 nucleotide sequence: TGTGCCAGTAGTATGGGGACTTCCAACACCGGGGAGCTGTTTTTT. The whole variable domain, filled in from reference TRBV19 and TRBJ2-2, reads DGGITQSPKYLFRKEGQNVTLSCEQNLNHDAMYWYRQDPGQGLRLIYYSQIVNDFQKGDIAEGYSVSREKKESFPLTVTSAQKNPTAFYLCASSMGTSNTGELFFGEGSRLTVL.

This clone was recorded a few times. The chain joins TRBV27 to TRBJ2-1; D ambiguous. Trimming took off 3 bases at V and 4 bases at J, with 13 bases between the two ends. Germline CDR1 is MNHEY and CDR2 is SMNVEV (reference sequence). The CDR3 has 15 amino acids. DNA of the CDR3: TGTGCCAGCAGTTTGAGGAATGGCGCATACAATGAGCAGTTCTTC. Its translation: CASSLRNGAYNEQFF.

The rearrangement joins TRBV3-1 (or the pseudogene TRBV3-2) to TRBJ2-7, with TRBD2 matching over 9 bases. Germline V gene lookup returns CDR1 LGHDT and CDR2 YNNKEL (reference sequence). V lost 4 bases to trimming and J lost 4 bases; unmatched junction nucleotides: 5. This CDR3 spans 14 amino acids. The CDR3 DNA follows: TGTGCCAGCAGCCCATCGACTAGCGGATACGAGCAGTACTTC. It yields the protein CASSPSTSGYEQYF.

The gene calls are TRBV19 and TRBJ2-1; TRBD2 matches 12 bases. The CDR3 contains 15 residues. Losses at the gene ends were 5 bases for V and 5 bases for J; bases not matched to a gene: 4. Germline-derived CDR1 and CDR2 are LNHDA and SQIVND (reference sequence). CDR3 region: CASSVLAGGDNEQFF. CDR3 DNA sequence: TGTGCCAGTAGTGTACTAGCGGGAGGCGACAATGAGCAGTTCTTC. Variable domain in full (rest from reference TRBV19 and TRBJ2-1): DGGITQSPKYLFRKEGQNVTLSCEQNLNHDAMYWYRQDPGQGLRLIYYSQIVNDFQKGDIAEGYSVSREKKESFPLTVTSAQKNPTAFYLCASSVLAGGDNEQFFGPGTRLTVL.

This clone was picked up one time. This chain connects TRBV2 to TRBJ2-7; 11 bases agree with TRBD2. The V gene's germline CDR1 is SNHLY and CDR2 FYNNEI. V shed 6 bases, J shed 5 bases, and the junction held 3 bases outside the gene matches. This CDR3 contains 13 residues. The CDR3 coding sequence is TGTGCCAGCAGGACTAGCGGGGAACACGAGCAGTACTTC. Protein: CASRTSGEHEQYF. Full variable domain (rest looked up from reference TRBV2 and TRBJ2-7): EPEVTQTPSHQVTQMGQEVILRCVPISNHLYFYWYRQILGQKVEFLVSFYNNEISEKSEIFDDQFSVERPDGSNFTLKIRSTKLEDSAMYFCASRTSGEHEQYFGPGTRLTVT.

The gene calls are TRBV27 and TRBJ1-2; D not certain. The length of the CDR3 is 13 residues. Trimming took off 2 bases at V and 5 bases at J, with 9 bases between the two ends. CDR1 is MNHEY, CDR2 SMNVEV, per germline (reference sequence). CDR3 coding DNA: TGTGCCAGCAGTTTAAATGCCGGGTATGGCTACACCTTC. Translated: CASSLNAGYGYTF.

The chain links TRBV5-1 to TRBJ1-2, with D maybe TRBD1 (6 bases). The ends were cut back, 4 bases at V and 8 bases at J, with 18 bases in the middle. The CDR3 contains 14 residues. The germline V gene has CDR1 SGHRS and CDR2 YFSETQ. The CDR3 loop is CASSADSSTGGYTF. DNA of the CDR3: TGCGCCAGCAGCGCGGACAGTTCGACTGGGGGCTACACCTTC. Looking up the rest from reference TRBV5-1 and TRBJ1-2 gives the full variable domain: KAGVTQTPRYLIKTRGQQVTLSCSPISGHRSVSWYQQTPGQGLQFLFEYFSETQRNKGNFPGRFSGRQFSNSRSEMNVSTLELGDSALYLCASSADSSTGGYTFGSGTRLTVV.

The rearrangement uses TRBV11-2 and TRBJ2-1; TRBD2 agrees at 8 bases. The CDR3 totals 14 residues. The ends lost 5 bases at V and 13 bases at J; junction bases unmatched: 13. Germline CDR1 and CDR2: SGHAT and FQNNGV. The CDR3 coding sequence is TGTGCCAGCAGCCAAGAACAGAACAGCGGGAGACAGTTCTTC. It codes for CASSQEQNSGRQFF.

The chain joins TRBV12-5 to TRBJ2-3, with 12 nucleotides matching TRBD1. The V gene's germline CDR1 is LGHNT and CDR2 FRNRAP. This CDR3 has 15 amino acids. Trimming took 6 bases from V and 7 from J; bases not matched to a gene: 8. The CDR3 reads CASGPGTGGANTQYF. CDR3 bases: TGTGCTAGTGGGCCCGGGACAGGGGGCGCAAATACGCAGTATTTT.

J is TRBJ2-2 and V is TRBV19; TRBD2 matches 10 bases. From germline, CDR1 is LNHDA and CDR2 SQIVND (reference sequence). Losses at the gene ends were 6 bases for V and 6 bases for J; bases not matched to a gene: 10. The CDR3 loop spans 16 amino acids. The CDR3 reads CASRKREGLDAGELFF. The DNA of the CDR3 is TGTGCCAGTAGGAAGCGGGAGGGCCTCGACGCCGGGGAGCTGTTTTTT.

The chain joins TRBV11-1 to TRBJ1-2, with D unresolved. V lost 3 bases, J lost 3 bases, and 5 bases lay in between. Germline V gene sequence: CDR1 SGHAT, CDR2 FQDESV (reference sequence). The CDR3 covers 12 residues. The CDR3 reads CASSLGDYGYTF. CDR3 nucleotides: TGTGCCAGCAGCTTGGGCGACTATGGCTACACCTTC. Full variable domain (outside the CDR3, taken from reference TRBV11-1 and TRBJ1-2): EAEVAQSPRYKITEKSQAVAFWCDPISGHATLYWYRQILGQGPELLVQFQDESVVDDSQLPKDRFSAERLKGVDSTLKIQPAELGDSAMYLCASSLGDYGYTFGSGTRLTVV.